This is a list of T cell receptor beta chains from one sample in a study of CXCR3-negative and CXCR3-positive naive CD8 T cells. TCRdb re-called the 5' RACE reads; one entry per CDR3 protein, DNA not given. The table for this sample gives 130,000 to 150,000 distinct CDR3 sequences. The sequenced material came from naive CXCR3+ CD8+ T cells from blood. The receptors derive from a human donor in good health. Some clones in this sample may be carry-over from other donors' samples. CDR3s include the opening cysteine and the closing phenylalanine or tryptophan. Each record gives: V gene, J gene, CDR3 protein.

V gene: TRBV5-1; J gene: TRBJ2-7; CDR3 protein: CASSLGFMGPRKYEQYF
V gene: TRBV28; J gene: TRBJ2-7; CDR3 protein: CASSIDISTVFEQYF
V gene: TRBV15; J gene: TRBJ1-6; CDR3 protein: CATSRDRTGRNSPLHF
V gene: TRBV5-4; J gene: TRBJ2-5; CDR3 protein: CASSWWTGDQETQYF
V gene: TRBV3-1; J gene: TRBJ1-4; CDR3 protein: CASSQDAPTWNNEKLFF
V gene: TRBV3-1; J gene: TRBJ2-5; CDR3 protein: CASSHRTENQETQYF
V gene: TRBV5-6; J gene: TRBJ1-1; CDR3 protein: CASSPRTGANTEAFF
V gene: TRBV4-3; J gene: TRBJ2-7; CDR3 protein: CASSQEGWEQQYF
V gene: TRBV6-2/TRBV6-3; J gene: TRBJ2-3; CDR3 protein: CASSYEGLAGEDTQYF
V gene: TRBV7-6; J gene: TRBJ2-3; CDR3 protein: CASSLMGGETDTQYF
V gene: TRBV12-3/TRBV12-4; J gene: TRBJ2-3; CDR3 protein: CASGVGIMDTQYF
V gene: TRBV12-3/TRBV12-4; J gene: TRBJ2-1; CDR3 protein: CASSLDQIYNEQFF
V gene: TRBV13; J gene: TRBJ2-7; CDR3 protein: CASSPTGQGAEEQYF
V gene: TRBV20-1; J gene: TRBJ2-1; CDR3 protein: CSARASGSSSYNEQFF
V gene: TRBV5-4; J gene: TRBJ2-1; CDR3 protein: CASSLQDVKGNEQFF
V gene: TRBV29-1; J gene: TRBJ1-2; CDR3 protein: CSVRTGGSYGYTF
V gene: TRBV5-1; J gene: TRBJ1-1; CDR3 protein: CASSLGEVNTEAFF
V gene: TRBV5-1; J gene: TRBJ2-7; CDR3 protein: CASSLEVGVYEQYF
V gene: TRBV3-1; J gene: TRBJ2-5; CDR3 protein: CASSQDHYYQETQYF
V gene: TRBV29-1; J gene: TRBJ2-5; CDR3 protein: CSPAGAEPLQETQYF